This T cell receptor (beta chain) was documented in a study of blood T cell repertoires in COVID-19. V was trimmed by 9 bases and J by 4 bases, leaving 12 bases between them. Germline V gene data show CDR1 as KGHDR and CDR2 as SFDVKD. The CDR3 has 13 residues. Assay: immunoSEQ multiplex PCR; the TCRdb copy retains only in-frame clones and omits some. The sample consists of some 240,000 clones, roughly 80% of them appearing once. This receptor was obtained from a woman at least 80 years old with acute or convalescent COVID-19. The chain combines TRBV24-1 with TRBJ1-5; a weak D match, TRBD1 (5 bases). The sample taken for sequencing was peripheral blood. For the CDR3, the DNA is TGTGCCACCGGAATGGGGGGAAATCAGCCCCAGCATTTT. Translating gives CATGMGGNQPQHF.